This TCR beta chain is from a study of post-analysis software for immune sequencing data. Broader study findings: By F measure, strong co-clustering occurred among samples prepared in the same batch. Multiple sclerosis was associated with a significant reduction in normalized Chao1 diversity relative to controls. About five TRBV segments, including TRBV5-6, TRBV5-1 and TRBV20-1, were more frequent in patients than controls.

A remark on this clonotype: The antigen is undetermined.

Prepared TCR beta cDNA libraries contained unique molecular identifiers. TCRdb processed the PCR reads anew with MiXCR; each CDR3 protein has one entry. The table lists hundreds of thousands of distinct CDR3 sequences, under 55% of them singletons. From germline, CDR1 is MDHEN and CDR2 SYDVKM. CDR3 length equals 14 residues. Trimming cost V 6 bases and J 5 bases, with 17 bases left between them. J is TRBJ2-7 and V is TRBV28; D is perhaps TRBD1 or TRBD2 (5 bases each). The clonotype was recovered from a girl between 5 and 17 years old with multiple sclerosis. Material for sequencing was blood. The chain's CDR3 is CASSPGGRDHEQYF. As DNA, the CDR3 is TGTGCCAGCAGCCCCGGTGGCAGGGACCACGAGCAGTACTTC.